These 2 T cell receptor beta chains share one sample of origin, sequenced in a study of blood T cell repertoires in COVID-19. Assay: immunoSEQ multiplex PCR; the TCRdb copy retains only in-frame clones and omits some. The sample has approximately 350,000 clones; roughly four fifths are singletons. The sample comprised PBMCs or T cells enriched from blood (not recorded which). The receptors stem from a woman aged 50 to 60 who had recovered from COVID-19.

This sequence joins TRBV7-2 and TRBJ2-7; D possibly corresponds to TRBD1 (5 bases). The V end lost 4 bases, the J end lost 3 bases, and 19 bases lay between the germline ends. The CDR3 contains 16 residues. The V gene's germline CDR1 is SGHTA and CDR2 FQGNSA. The CDR3 DNA follows: TGTGCCAGCAGCTCTGGCCCCGCTACAGGAAACTACGAGCAGTACTTC. This encodes CASSSGPATGNYEQYF.

In the case of this clone: The germline gene is not matched at one end of the junction; a read error may be the cause. V is TRBV6-6 and J is TRBJ2-7, with a tentative D call TRBD2 (5 bases). The V gene's germline CDR1 is MNHNY and CDR2 SVGAGI (reference sequence). The CDR3 has 11 amino acids. For the CDR3, the DNA is TGTGCCAGCAGTTACTCGAGGGATTTCCACTTC. Its protein product is CASSYSRDFHF.